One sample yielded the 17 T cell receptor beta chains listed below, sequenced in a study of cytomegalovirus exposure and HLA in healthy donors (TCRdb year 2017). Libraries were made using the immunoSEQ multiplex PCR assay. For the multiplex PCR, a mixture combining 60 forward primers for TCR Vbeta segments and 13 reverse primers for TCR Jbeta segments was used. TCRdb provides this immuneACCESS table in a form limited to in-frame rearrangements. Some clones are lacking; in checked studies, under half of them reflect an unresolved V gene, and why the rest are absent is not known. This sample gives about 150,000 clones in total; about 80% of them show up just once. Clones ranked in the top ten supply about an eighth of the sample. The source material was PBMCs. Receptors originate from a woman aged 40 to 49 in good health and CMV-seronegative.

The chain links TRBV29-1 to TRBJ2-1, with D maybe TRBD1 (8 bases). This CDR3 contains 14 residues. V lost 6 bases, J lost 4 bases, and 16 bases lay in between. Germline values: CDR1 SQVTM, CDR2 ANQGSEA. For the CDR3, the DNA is TGCAGCGTGGGGGGGCAGGGGGCTTACAATGAGCAGTTCTTC. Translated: CSVGGQGAYNEQFF.

The CDR3 DNA reads as TGTGCCAGCAGCTCGTCGGGGGGTAGCGGGGGGGAAGAGACCCAGTACTTC. Translation gives CASSSSGGSGGEETQYF. This chain links TRBV11-2 with TRBJ2-5, with 11 bases fitting TRBD2. This CDR3 is 17 amino acids long. With 4 bases clipped from V and 3 bases from J, the junction kept 10 bases outside the gene matches. CDR1 and CDR2 (germline): SGHAT, FQNNGV.

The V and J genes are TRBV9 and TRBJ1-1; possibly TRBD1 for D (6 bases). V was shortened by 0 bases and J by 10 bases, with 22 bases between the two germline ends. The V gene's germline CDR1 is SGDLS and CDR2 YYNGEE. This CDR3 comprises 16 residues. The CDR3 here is CASSVELTRDTGGAFF. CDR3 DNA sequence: TGTGCCAGCAGCGTAGAGCTCACCCGGGACACAGGAGGAGCTTTCTTT.

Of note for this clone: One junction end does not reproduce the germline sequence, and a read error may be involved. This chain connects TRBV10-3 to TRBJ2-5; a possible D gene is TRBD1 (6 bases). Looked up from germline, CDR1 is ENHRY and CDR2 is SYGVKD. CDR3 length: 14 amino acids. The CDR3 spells CASSKTGLQETQYF. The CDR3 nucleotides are TGTGCCAGCAGTAAGACAGGACTCCAAGAGACCCAGTACTTC.

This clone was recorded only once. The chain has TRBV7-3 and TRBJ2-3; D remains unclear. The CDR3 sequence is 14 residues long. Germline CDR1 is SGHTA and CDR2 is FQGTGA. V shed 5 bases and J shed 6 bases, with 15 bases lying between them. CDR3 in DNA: TGTGCCAGCAGCCGAAAACCGTCAACTGATACGCAGTATTTT. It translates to CASSRKPSTDTQYF.

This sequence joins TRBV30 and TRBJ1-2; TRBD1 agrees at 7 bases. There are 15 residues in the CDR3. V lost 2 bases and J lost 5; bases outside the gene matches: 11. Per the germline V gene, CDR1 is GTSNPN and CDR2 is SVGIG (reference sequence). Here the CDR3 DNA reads TGTGCCTGGAGTAGAGGGGGACAGAACCTGTATGGCTACACCTTC. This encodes CAWSRGGQNLYGYTF.

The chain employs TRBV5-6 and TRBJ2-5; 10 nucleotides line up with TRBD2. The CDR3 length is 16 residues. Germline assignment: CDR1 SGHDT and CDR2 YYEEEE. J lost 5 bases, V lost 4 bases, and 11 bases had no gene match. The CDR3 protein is CASSLSGGKGGETQYF. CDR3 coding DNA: TGTGCCAGCAGCCTTAGCGGGGGGAAAGGGGGGGAGACCCAGTACTTC.

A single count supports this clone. This CDR3 is CASSPRTGKLGRSYEQYF. Here the CDR3 DNA reads TGTGCCAGCTCACCCCGGACAGGGAAGCTCGGCCGATCCTACGAGCAGTACTTC. The V call is TRBV18, the J call TRBJ2-7, with 8 nucleotides matching TRBD1. V trimming: 3 bases; J trimming: 1 base; junction bases outside the gene matches: 14. CDR3 length: 18 amino acids. Germline V lookup: CDR1 KGHSH, CDR2 LQKENI.

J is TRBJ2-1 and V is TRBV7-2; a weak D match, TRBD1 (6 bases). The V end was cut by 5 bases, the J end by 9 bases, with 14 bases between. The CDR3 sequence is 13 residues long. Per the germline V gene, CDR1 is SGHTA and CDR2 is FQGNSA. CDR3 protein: CASSIPDRFEQFF. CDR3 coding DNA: TGTGCCAGCAGCATCCCTGACAGGTTTGAGCAGTTCTTC.

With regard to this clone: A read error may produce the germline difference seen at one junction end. CDR3 sequence: CASSLDATAETQYF. DNA of the CDR3: TGTGCTAGCAGCTTAGATGCGACAGCAGAGACCCAGTACTTC. V gene TRBV7-7 combines with J gene TRBJ2-5, with a tentative D call TRBD1 (5 bases). The CDR3 sequence is 14 residues long. CDR1 and CDR2 from the germline V gene are SSHAT and FNYEAQ (reference sequence).

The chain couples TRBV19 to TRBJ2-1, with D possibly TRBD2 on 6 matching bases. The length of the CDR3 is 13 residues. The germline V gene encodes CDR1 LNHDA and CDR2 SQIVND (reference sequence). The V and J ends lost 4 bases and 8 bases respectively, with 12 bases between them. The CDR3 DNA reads TGTGCCAGTAGTACGACGCCGGGGGATGAGCAGTTCTTC. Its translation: CASSTTPGDEQFF.

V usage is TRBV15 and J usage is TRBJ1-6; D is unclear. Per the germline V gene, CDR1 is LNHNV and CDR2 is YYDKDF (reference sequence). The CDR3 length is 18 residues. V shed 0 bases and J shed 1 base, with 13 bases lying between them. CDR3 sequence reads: CATSRDLRAQSYNSPLHF. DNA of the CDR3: TGTGCCACCAGCAGAGATTTGAGGGCTCAATCCTATAATTCACCCCTCCACTTT.

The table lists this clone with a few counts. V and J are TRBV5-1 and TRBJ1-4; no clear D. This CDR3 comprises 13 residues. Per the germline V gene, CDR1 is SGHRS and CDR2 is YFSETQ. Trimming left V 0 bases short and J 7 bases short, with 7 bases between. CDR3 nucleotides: TGCGCCAGCAGCTTGGGCGGAAGTGAAAAACTGTTTTTT. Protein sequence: CASSLGGSEKLFF.

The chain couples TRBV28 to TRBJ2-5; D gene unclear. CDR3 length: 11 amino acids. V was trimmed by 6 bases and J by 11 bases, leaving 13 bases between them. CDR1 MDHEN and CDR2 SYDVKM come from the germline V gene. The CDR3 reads CASSSLLGQYF. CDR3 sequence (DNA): TGTGCCAGCAGCTCCCTCCTCGGGCAGTACTTC.

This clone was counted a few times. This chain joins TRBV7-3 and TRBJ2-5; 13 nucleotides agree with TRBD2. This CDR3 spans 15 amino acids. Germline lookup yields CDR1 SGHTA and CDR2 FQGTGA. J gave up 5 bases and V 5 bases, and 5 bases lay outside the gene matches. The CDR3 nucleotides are TGTGCCAGCAGCCGGACTAGCGGGAGTGGGGAGACCCAGTACTTC. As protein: CASSRTSGSGETQYF.

Written as DNA, the CDR3 is TGTGCCAGCAGTGAAATTCTTCGGGGCCAGGGGGCTTTCTTT. It translates to CASSEILRGQGAFF. The rearrangement uses TRBV6-1 and TRBJ1-1; TRBD1 is a possible D gene (6 bases). The CDR3 is 14 amino acids. The germline V and J ends were trimmed by 2 bases and 11 bases, with 18 bases remaining between them. Germline-derived CDR1 and CDR2 are MNHNS and SASEGT.

CDR3 region: CASSEGAYGYTF. In nucleotides, the CDR3 is TGTGCCAGCAGTGAGGGGGCCTATGGCTACACCTTC. The chain joins TRBV2 to TRBJ1-2; the D gene is possibly TRBD1 (6 bases). This CDR3 is built from 12 residues. The germline V gene has CDR1 SNHLY and CDR2 FYNNEI. Between the trimmed V and J ends, which lost 3 bases and 4 bases, there was a span of 6 bases.